Listed here is a single T cell receptor (beta chain). The antigen is not known. Sequenced by immunoSEQ multiplex PCR; TCRdb stores in-frame clones only, minus some. The table records hundreds of thousands of clones, about 95% of them present only once. This record belongs to a study of shared clonotypes between healthy human individuals. Notes on the study in general: Owing to a small donor count, the genetic and exposure-history diversity represented was limited. When naive CD4 clonotypes were compared across a few donors, around 4.6% were shared.

Per the germline V gene, CDR1 is MNHEY and CDR2 is SMNVEV (reference sequence). The CDR3 extends over 15 amino acids. The V gene lost 5 bases and the J gene lost 5 bases, with 19 bases spanning the gap. Naive CD8 cells lacked CD45RO, underwent positive selection for CCR7 and left out terminally differentiated effector memory CD45RA+ cells. The sequenced sample was naive CD8+ T cells sorted from blood. The chain couples TRBV27 to TRBJ2-7; D is perhaps TRBD1 (6 bases). The TCR comes from a woman in her 30s in good health. For the CDR3, the DNA is TGTGCCAGCAGTCCATCCACAGGGACCCTAGACGAGCAGTACTTC. Protein sequence: CASSPSTGTLDEQYF.